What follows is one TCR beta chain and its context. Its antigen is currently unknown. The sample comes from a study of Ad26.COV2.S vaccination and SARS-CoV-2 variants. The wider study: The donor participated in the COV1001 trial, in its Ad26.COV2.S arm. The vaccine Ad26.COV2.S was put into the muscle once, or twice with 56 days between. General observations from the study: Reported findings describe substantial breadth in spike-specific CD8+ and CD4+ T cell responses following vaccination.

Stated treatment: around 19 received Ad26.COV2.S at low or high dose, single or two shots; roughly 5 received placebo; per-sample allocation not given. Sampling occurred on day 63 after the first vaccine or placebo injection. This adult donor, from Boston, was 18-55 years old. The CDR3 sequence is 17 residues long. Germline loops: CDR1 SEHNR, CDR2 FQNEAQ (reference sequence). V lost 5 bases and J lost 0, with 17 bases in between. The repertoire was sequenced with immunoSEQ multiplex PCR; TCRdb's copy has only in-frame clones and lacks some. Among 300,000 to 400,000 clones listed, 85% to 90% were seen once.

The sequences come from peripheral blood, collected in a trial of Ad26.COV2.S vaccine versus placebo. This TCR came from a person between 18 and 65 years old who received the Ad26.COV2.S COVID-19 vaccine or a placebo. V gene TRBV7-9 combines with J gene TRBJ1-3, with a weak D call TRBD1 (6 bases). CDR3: CASSDRNRAPSGNTIYF. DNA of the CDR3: TGTGCCAGCAGCGACAGAAACAGGGCGCCCTCTGGAAACACCATATATTTT.